This T cell receptor beta chain emerged from a study of shared T cell receptors in the human thymus. Trimming stripped 5 bases from V and 2 bases from J, with 13 bases between. The CDR3 sequence is 14 residues long. Looked up from germline, CDR1 is MNHEY and CDR2 is SVGAGI. Assay: immunoSEQ multiplex PCR; the TCRdb copy retains only in-frame clones and omits some. This table holds hundreds of thousands of clones, roughly 90% found once. The same sample was also studied in work on human thymus T cells. In that study: Thymic material originated from resections removed in the course of corrective heart surgery.

The TCR was taken from a boy in the first two years of life with a congenital heart defect. V is TRBV6-5 and J is TRBJ2-7, with D hard to call. The sample consisted of thymocytes. The CDR3 bases are TGTGCCAGCAGTGATTTTCAGGTTACCTACGAGCAGTACTTC. Residues: CASSDFQVTYEQYF.